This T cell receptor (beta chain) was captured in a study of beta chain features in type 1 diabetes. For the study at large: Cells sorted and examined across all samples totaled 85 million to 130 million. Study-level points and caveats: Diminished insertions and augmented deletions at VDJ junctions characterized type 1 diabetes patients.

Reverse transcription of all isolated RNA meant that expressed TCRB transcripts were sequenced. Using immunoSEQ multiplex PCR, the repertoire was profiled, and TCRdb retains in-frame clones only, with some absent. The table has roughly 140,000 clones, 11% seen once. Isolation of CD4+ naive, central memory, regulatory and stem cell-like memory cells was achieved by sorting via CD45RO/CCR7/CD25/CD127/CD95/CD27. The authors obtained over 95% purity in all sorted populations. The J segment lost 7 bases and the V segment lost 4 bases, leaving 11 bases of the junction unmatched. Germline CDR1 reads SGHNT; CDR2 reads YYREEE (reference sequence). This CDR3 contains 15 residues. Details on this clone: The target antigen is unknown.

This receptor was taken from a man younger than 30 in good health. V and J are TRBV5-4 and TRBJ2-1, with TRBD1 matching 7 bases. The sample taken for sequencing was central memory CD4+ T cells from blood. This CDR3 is CASSRVGSGGNEQFF. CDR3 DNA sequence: TGTGCCAGCAGCCGCGTAGGTTCAGGGGGAAATGAGCAGTTCTTC.